This T cell receptor beta chain was identified during a study of blood T cell repertoires in COVID-19. About the study: Sites in the United States, Italy and Spain provided acute and convalescent COVID-19 samples. Sources were T cells, B-cell-depleted T cells, or PBMCs; the material itself was cDNA or gDNA.

Per the original data handling: It was from reference gene primer amplification that nucleated cell counts were estimated. The repertoire was sequenced with immunoSEQ multiplex PCR; TCRdb's copy has only in-frame clones and lacks some. V, J and clone size reflect that table, while D and trimming were determined from the DNA. This table has fewer than 150,000 clones, roughly 86% appearing once. The CDR3 contains 14 residues. The V and J ends lost 8 bases and 8 bases respectively, with 19 bases between them. Germline V gene sequence: CDR1 SNHLY, CDR2 FYNNEI. The sequence derives from a man in his fifties or sixties with active or convalescent COVID-19. Sequenced material: peripheral blood. The chain combines TRBV2 with TRBJ2-4; D may be TRBD2 (5 bases). The CDR3 bases are TGTGCCAGCCACATGCCCTCCAGGACTGACATTCAGTACTTC. It encodes CASHMPSRTDIQYF.